The T cell receptor (beta chain) described here comes from a study of cytomegalovirus exposure and HLA in healthy donors. This clone was seen only a few times. Its specificity is not known. Study conclusions and caveats: Later, an analysis found that common viral pathogens appeared to be linked with several of the most significant clusters. Another analysis was done later, and it associated around 16,000 TCR beta sequences with HLA alleles at 0.05 false discovery rate.

Both 60 Vbeta primers and 13 Jbeta primers went into the PCR. The assay was immunoSEQ multiplex PCR, and TCRdb's table has in-frame clones only and misses some. The table records 90,000 to 140,000 clones, more than 65% of them present only once. The V gene end was trimmed by 6 bases and the J gene end by 4 bases; junction bases not matched to a gene: 12. CDR1 and CDR2 (germline): MDHEN, SYDVKM. This CDR3 is built from 16 residues. This rearrangement joins TRBV28 to TRBJ2-1; 7 bases align to TRBD1. The sequencing sample was made of PBMCs. This TCR was recovered from a man in his forties in good health and CMV-seropositive. The CDR3 here is CASRRGGQAAYNEQFF. The CDR3 nucleotides are TGTGCCAGCAGGCGAGGAGGACAGGCCGCTTACAATGAGCAGTTCTTC.